This T cell receptor (beta chain) came from a study of tissue T cells after allogeneic stem cell transplantation. The germline CDR1 and CDR2 sequences are MGHRA and YSYEKL. V lost 4 bases, J lost 3 bases, and 5 bases stayed unmatched. The CDR3 length is 16 residues. TCRdb keeps only in-frame clones here, not all; method: immunoSEQ multiplex PCR. The table includes roughly 4,200 clones, 63% detected once. The sequence was obtained from a female donor at least 60 years old with lung cancer. J is TRBJ2-7 and V is TRBV4-1; TRBD2 matches 14 bases. Here the sequenced sample was tissue from the esophagus, taken at autopsy. The CDR3: CASSRGTSGSFYEQYF. The CDR3 DNA sequence: TGCGCCAGCAGCCGCGGGACTAGCGGGAGTTTCTACGAGCAGTACTTC.